Sequencing of this T cell receptor beta chain was carried out in a study of T cells expressing NK-cell markers. As for the study in general: Beta-chain profiling covered CD3+CD56+NKG2C+, CD3+CD56+NKG2C- and CD3+CD56-NKG2C+ sorted subsets.

In germline, CDR1 is DFQATT, CDR2 SNEGSKA (reference sequence). The CDR3 sequence is 16 residues long. For TCR beta, cDNA was produced by 5'RACE template switching with UMIs. With the 5' RACE reads reprocessed, TCRdb shows one record per CDR3 protein and no DNA. The sample data list 300,000 or so distinct CDR3 sequences. Source material: blood T cells: a sorted CD56 or NKG2C T cell subset, CD4+ or CD8+ T cells, or bulk PBMC T cells (not recorded which). The chain uses TRBV20-1 and TRBJ1-5; TCRdb gives TRBD1 as the D gene, but with no DNA this cannot be confirmed. The origin of this receptor is a woman between 18 and 70 years old in good health. The CDR3 spells CSAAPGTPGVNQPQHF.